One sample yielded the 14 T cell receptor beta chains listed below, sequenced in a study of cytomegalovirus exposure and HLA in healthy donors. Both 60 Vbeta primers and 13 Jbeta primers went into the PCR. Clones were read by immunoSEQ multiplex PCR, and TCRdb kept only the in-frame ones, dropping some. The data contain approximately 160,000 clones, roughly four fifths of them singletons. The sequenced sample was PBMCs. The source of these receptors is a girl between 10 and 17 years old in good health and CMV-seropositive.

The chain has TRBV5-1 and TRBJ1-1; 7 bases match TRBD1. Germline V gives CDR1 SGHRS, CDR2 YFSETQ. CDR3 length equals 15 residues. J gave up 5 bases and V 1 base, and 8 bases lay outside the gene matches. Here the CDR3 reads CASSLFRGESTEAFF. The CDR3 DNA follows: TGCGCCAGCAGCTTGTTCAGGGGGGAGTCAACTGAAGCTTTCTTT.

V gene TRBV5-1 combines with J gene TRBJ1-2, with D tentatively TRBD1 (5 bases). Deletions cut 4 bases from V and 0 bases from J, with 16 bases between. This CDR3 contains 16 residues. Germline V gene sequence: CDR1 SGHRS, CDR2 YFSETQ. The CDR3 protein is CASSRSGGGTNYGYTF. CDR3 DNA sequence: TGCGCCAGCAGCCGCTCCGGGGGGGGAACTAACTATGGCTACACCTTC. The entire variable domain, with the rest obtained from reference TRBV5-1 and TRBJ1-2, is as follows: KAGVTQTPRYLIKTRGQQVTLSCSPISGHRSVSWYQQTPGQGLQFLFEYFSETQRNKGNFPGRFSGRQFSNSRSEMNVSTLELGDSALYLCASSRSGGGTNYGYTFGSGTRLTVV.

V usage is TRBV28 and J usage is TRBJ2-7; weak D call: TRBD1 (6 bases). The V gene's germline CDR1 is MDHEN and CDR2 SYDVKM. The CDR3 consists of 15 residues. The germline V and J ends were trimmed by 4 bases and 3 bases, with 16 bases remaining between them. The CDR3 nucleotides read TGTGCCAGCAGTTCCTCAGGGGCGGGTAGCTACGAGCAGTACTTC. The encoded protein is CASSSSGAGSYEQYF.

V and J are TRBV6-1 and TRBJ1-2; no firm D call. The germline CDR1 and CDR2 sequences are MNHNS and SASEGT. The CDR3 length is 14 residues. V was pared by 2 bases and J by 2 bases, with 9 bases between. The CDR3 loop is CASSELSLNYGYTF. CDR3 coding DNA: TGTGCCAGCAGTGAATTGTCCTTAAACTATGGCTACACCTTC.

The chain has TRBV5-1 and TRBJ1-2; a possible D gene is TRBD1 (5 bases). The CDR3 consists of 16 residues. V lost 2 bases and J lost 6, with 20 bases in between. Germline-derived CDR1 and CDR2 are SGHRS and YFSETQ. CDR3 sequence (DNA): TGCGCCAGCAGCTTTTTATCTTACAGGCCGGTCGATGGCTACACCTTC. It encodes CASSFLSYRPVDGYTF.

The chain couples TRBV9 to TRBJ2-7; 10 nucleotides align to TRBD1. The V segment lost 3 bases and the J segment 3 bases; nucleotides outside the gene matches: 3. CDR3 length equals 14 residues. The germline V gene encodes CDR1 SGDLS and CDR2 YYNGEE. CDR3: CASSGQGAVYEQYF. The CDR3, as DNA: TGTGCCAGCAGCGGACAGGGGGCGGTCTACGAGCAGTACTTC.

This clone was found once. CDR3 sequence (DNA): TGTGCCAGCAGCTTACCGCCGGGACAGAGTTTTTACGAGCAGTACTTC. Amino acid sequence: CASSLPPGQSFYEQYF. The chain is built from TRBV7-2 and TRBJ2-7; 7 bases align to TRBD1. Germline CDR1 reads SGHTA; CDR2 reads FQGNSA. The CDR3 runs to 16 residues. Trimming took 2 bases from V and 4 from J; bases not matched to a gene: 11.

This rearrangement joins TRBV18 to TRBJ1-1; D gene unclear. V was pared by 4 bases and J by 0 bases, with 6 bases between. The CDR3 loop spans 13 amino acids. Looked up from germline, CDR1 is KGHSH and CDR2 is LQKENI. For the CDR3, the DNA is TGTGCCAGCTCACGAGAGCTGAACACTGAAGCTTTCTTT. Its protein is CASSRELNTEAFF.

The chain employs TRBV4-1 and TRBJ2-1, with D uncertain. Trimming took 0 bases from V and 0 from J, leaving 12 bases between them. This CDR3 has 17 amino acids. Germline CDR1 is MGHRA and CDR2 is YSYEKL. The CDR3 nucleotides read TGCGCCAGCAGCCAAGATACCCCCTCTAGCTCCTACAATGAGCAGTTCTTC. This encodes CASSQDTPSSSYNEQFF.

The chain employs TRBV6-1 and TRBJ2-1; the D gene is possibly TRBD2 (5 bases). The CDR3 has 16 amino acids. CDR1 and CDR2 from the germline V gene are MNHNS and SASEGT. V was pared by 2 bases and J by 2 bases, with 13 bases between. This CDR3 is CASSERRSGPYNEQFF. In DNA, the CDR3 is TGTGCCAGCAGTGAACGGCGGAGCGGACCCTACAATGAGCAGTTCTTC.

The rearrangement links TRBV25-1 to TRBJ2-5, with a tentative D call TRBD1 (5 bases). The CDR3 length is 12 residues. Trimming stripped 7 bases from V and 5 bases from J, with 11 bases between. The germline CDR1 and CDR2 sequences are MGHDK and SYGVNS. The CDR3: CASNRPGETQYF. The CDR3 DNA is TGTGCCAGCAACAGGCCAGGGGAGACCCAGTACTTC.

The chain couples TRBV7-9 to TRBJ2-1; 7 nucleotides line up with TRBD2. J lost 7 bases, V lost 0 bases, and 6 bases had no gene match. This CDR3 is built from 15 residues. The V gene's germline CDR1 is SEHNR and CDR2 FQNEAQ (reference sequence). CDR3 sequence (DNA): TGTGCCAGCAGCTTAGCACCCAGCGGGGAAAATGAGCAGTTCTTC. Protein sequence: CASSLAPSGENEQFF.

This clone was recorded a few times. V is TRBV9 and J is TRBJ1-1; the D gene is possibly TRBD1 (5 bases). CDR1 and CDR2 from the germline V gene are SGDLS and YYNGEE. Trimming pared 6 bases from V and 4 bases from J, leaving 13 bases between. The CDR3 length is 13 residues. DNA of the CDR3: TGTGCCAGCAACGAGGACGGGGGCACTGAAGCTTTCTTT. This sequence encodes CASNEDGGTEAFF.

The CDR3 loop reads CASSQVGGLYGYTF. The CDR3 nucleotides are TGCGCCAGCAGCCAAGTAGGCGGACTCTATGGCTACACCTTC. The rearrangement uses TRBV4-1 and TRBJ1-2; no reliable D call. From germline, CDR1 is MGHRA and CDR2 YSYEKL. This CDR3 is 14 amino acids long. The ends were cut back, 1 base at V and 4 bases at J, with 10 bases in the middle.